This is a list of T cell receptor beta chains from one sample in a study of CD8+CD57+ T cells in acquired aplastic anemia. TCRdb processed the reads anew with MiXCR; each CDR3 protein has one entry. This sample has some 70,000 distinct CDR3 sequences, with almost 55% found just once. Source material: sorted CD4+, CD8+, or CD8+CD57+ T cells (not recorded which) from PBMCs. The receptors were gathered from a human donor in good health, serving as a control. Each CDR3 is given with its conserved first and last residue. The order of the fields is J gene, clone size, D gene, V gene, CDR3 DNA, CDR3 protein. D genes are given only for firm matches. Size values are once, few and many counts, or a class for expanded clones, and some rows have none.

j_call: TRBJ1-1; clone_size: medium-sized; d_call: -; v_call: TRBV29-1; cdr3_nt: TGCAGCGCGGGGGCAATCGCTGAAGCTTTCTTT; cdr3_aa: CSAGAIAEAFF
j_call: TRBJ1-3; clone_size: once; d_call: TRBD1; v_call: TRBV24-1; cdr3_nt: TGTGCCACCAGTGCGGGGACAGGACCTGGAAACACCATATATTTT; cdr3_aa: CATSAGTGPGNTIYF
j_call: TRBJ2-7; clone_size: -; d_call: -; v_call: TRBV10-3; cdr3_nt: TGTGCCATCAAGGGGGATAAAGACAACTCCTACGAGCAGTACTTC; cdr3_aa: CAIKGDKDNSYEQYF
j_call: TRBJ1-6; clone_size: once; d_call: -; v_call: TRBV10-2; cdr3_nt: TGCGCCAGCAGCTACAGGGAGGCACCCCTCCACTTT; cdr3_aa: CASSYREAPLHF
j_call: TRBJ1-2; clone_size: few; d_call: TRBD1; v_call: TRBV7-9; cdr3_nt: TGTGCCAGCAGGCAGGGACAGAACTATGGCTACACCTTC; cdr3_aa: CASRQGQNYGYTF
j_call: TRBJ1-1; clone_size: many; d_call: -; v_call: TRBV20-1; cdr3_nt: TGCAGTGCTCGTGATCCAGGCCCGGCTTTCTTT; cdr3_aa: CSARDPGPAFF
j_call: TRBJ2-5; clone_size: -; d_call: TRBD2; v_call: TRBV7-9; cdr3_nt: TGTGCCAGCAGCTCTACTAGCGGGAGGGAGGAAGAGACCCAGTACTTC; cdr3_aa: CASSSTSGREEETQYF
j_call: TRBJ1-1; clone_size: once; d_call: -; v_call: TRBV11-2; cdr3_nt: TGTGCCAGCAGCGTAGACCCGATGGCTGAAGCTTTCTTT; cdr3_aa: CASSVDPMAEAFF
j_call: TRBJ2-2; clone_size: many; d_call: -; v_call: TRBV7-9; cdr3_nt: TGTGCCAGCAGCTCGGGACGGTTGAACACCGGGGAGCTGTTTTTT; cdr3_aa: CASSSGRLNTGELFF
j_call: TRBJ2-7; clone_size: -; d_call: TRBD1; v_call: TRBV9; cdr3_nt: TGTGCCAGCAGCCCCCGGACAGGGGGCGCATCCGAGCAGTACTTC; cdr3_aa: CASSPRTGGASEQYF